One T cell receptor (beta chain) is described in this entry. V was clipped by 2 bases and J by 3 bases, with 2 bases between them. The CDR3 extends over 11 amino acids. CDR1 and CDR2 (germline): PRHDT, FYEKMQ (reference sequence). TCR libraries were built from 400 to 650 ng of total RNA by linear amplification. Each CDR3 protein gets one entry after TCRdb re-called the reads with MiXCR. The table includes 150,000 to 200,000 distinct CDR3 sequences, 65% to 75% detected once. The sample comes from a study of healthy donors' naive CD4 and CD8 T cells. The sequence was collected from a pool of human donors in good health; the sample pools cells from several healthy donors. Sequenced input: naive CD4+ and CD8+ T cells sorted from blood, pooled from several donors. The rearrangement uses TRBV13 and TRBJ2-7; D is ambiguous. CDR3 sequence (DNA): TGTGCCAGCAGCTTATACTACGAGCAGTACTTC. This sequence encodes CASSLYYEQYF.